The next 30 T cell receptor beta chains were all read from a single sample in a study of early T cells in non-severe SARS-CoV-2 infection. TCRdb re-derived calls from the 5' RACE reads in MiXCR, one entry per CDR3 protein. The repertoire holds some 61,000 distinct CDR3 sequences, with 9.3% as singletons. The sample was whole blood. These receptors were obtained from an adult who was a healthcare worker with PCR-confirmed SARS-CoV-2 infection or an uninfected control (not recorded which).

The chain links TRBV12-3 or TRBV12-4 to TRBJ1-3; possibly TRBD1 for D (5 bases). V lost 5 bases, J lost 0 bases, and 8 bases lay in between. This CDR3 spans 14 amino acids. This CDR3 is CASSLRGSGNTIYF. In DNA form, the CDR3 reads TGTGCCAGCAGTCTAAGGGGCTCTGGAAACACCATATATTTT.

The chain is built from TRBV18 and TRBJ1-1; 8 bases agree with TRBD1. V lost 6 bases to trimming and J lost 4 bases; unmatched junction nucleotides: 10. In germline, CDR1 is KGHSH, CDR2 LQKENI. The CDR3 sequence is 15 residues long. The CDR3 coding sequence is TGTGCCAGCTCCCAGGGGGCGGCCAGTGGCACTGAAGCTTTCTTT. It specifies CASSQGAASGTEAFF.

This clonotype was detected many times. V gene TRBV12-3 or TRBV12-4 combines with J gene TRBJ2-1; unclear D gene. Trimming left V 3 bases short and J 9 bases short, with 6 bases between. This CDR3 is built from 11 residues. The CDR3 region is CASSLGSEQFF. CDR3 sequence (DNA): TGTGCCAGCAGTTTGGGCAGTGAGCAGTTCTTC.

This clonotype was counted many times. V gene TRBV5-1 combines with J gene TRBJ2-5; D might be TRBD1 (6 bases). CDR3 length: 14 amino acids. V was cut by 5 bases and J by 1 base, with 12 bases left in between. Per the germline V gene, CDR1 is SGHRS and CDR2 is YFSETQ. CDR3 region: CASRAQGRQETQYF. The CDR3, as DNA: TGCGCCAGCAGGGCCCAGGGGCGCCAAGAGACCCAGTACTTC.

This clonotype was found a few times. The chain uses TRBV4-1 and TRBJ1-4; 7 nucleotides align to TRBD1. V shed 1 base and J 4 bases; nucleotides not matched to a gene: 12. In germline, CDR1 is MGHRA, CDR2 YSYEKL. The length of the CDR3 is 18 residues. Here the CDR3 DNA reads TGCGCCAGCAGCCAAGGGACAGGAGTGAAGACTTATAATGAAAAACTGTTTTTT. Translation gives CASSQGTGVKTYNEKLFF.

This clonotype showed up many times. V gene TRBV3-1 combines with J gene TRBJ2-1; D gene ambiguous. Looked up from germline, CDR1 is LGHDT and CDR2 is YNNKEL (reference sequence). Trimming removed 3 bases at V and 15 bases at J, with 12 bases between. CDR3 length: 11 residues. The CDR3 DNA reads TGTGCCAGCAGCCATAGTAAGGGCCTGTTCTTC. It yields the protein CASSHSKGLFF.

This clonotype was observed many times. V and J are TRBV12-3 or TRBV12-4 and TRBJ2-3, with 9 bases lining up with TRBD1. Losses at the gene ends were 6 bases for V and 1 base for J; bases not matched to a gene: 5. The CDR3 sequence is 15 residues long. The CDR3 DNA reads as TGTGCCAGCAGGAAACAGGGGGCTGGCACAGATACGCAGTATTTT. It specifies CASRKQGAGTDTQYF.

This chain connects TRBV6-1 to TRBJ1-4; 7 nucleotides align to TRBD1. CDR3 length equals 14 residues. Germline values: CDR1 MNHNS, CDR2 SASEGT. With V trimmed by 8 bases and J by 8 bases, 11 bases remained unmatched. This chain's CDR3 is CASRAGTAGEKLFF. Written as DNA, the CDR3 is TGTGCCAGCCGTGCCGGGACAGCGGGGGAAAAACTGTTTTTT.

This sequence joins TRBV7-2 and TRBJ2-3; no clear D. The CDR3 runs to 16 residues. CDR1 is SGHTA and CDR2 is FQGNSA in the germline V gene. Trimming took 5 bases from V and 2 from J, leaving 17 bases between them. CDR3 sequence reads: CASSVRLKPTTDTQYF. The CDR3 bases are TGTGCCAGCAGCGTTCGCTTGAAGCCAACCACAGATACGCAGTATTTT.

This clonotype was detected a few times. The chain recombines TRBV2 with TRBJ1-5; unclear D gene. Per the germline V gene, CDR1 is SNHLY and CDR2 is FYNNEI. The CDR3 loop spans 14 amino acids. The V end lost 6 bases, the J end lost 5 bases, and 14 bases lay between the germline ends. The CDR3 loop reads CASSENGRDQPQHF. The CDR3, as DNA: TGTGCCAGCAGCGAAAACGGTAGGGATCAGCCCCAGCATTTT.

This chain uses TRBV18 with TRBJ2-5; the D is unclear. The CDR3 is 13 amino acids. Trimming took off 0 bases at V and 2 bases at J, with 4 bases between the two ends. The germline V gene encodes CDR1 KGHSH and CDR2 LQKENI. Here the CDR3 reads CASSPPNQETQYF. CDR3 coding DNA: TGTGCCAGCTCACCACCGAATCAAGAGACCCAGTACTTC.

Judged by abundance, this clonotype is medium-sized. The chain has TRBV7-6 and TRBJ1-1, with D perhaps TRBD1 (5 bases). With 7 bases removed from V and 1 base from J, the gap between germline ends came to 13 bases. The CDR3 sequence is 14 residues long. Germline CDR1 and CDR2: SGHVS and FNYEAQ. The CDR3 region is CASTPGGRNTEAFF. CDR3 bases: TGTGCCAGCACCCCGGGGGGGAGGAACACTGAAGCTTTCTTT.

Ten or more counts support this clonotype. This chain uses TRBV20-1 with TRBJ2-3; 11 positions match TRBD2. CDR1 is DFQATT and CDR2 is SNEGSKA in the germline V gene (reference sequence). This CDR3 has 14 residues. V dropped 3 bases and J dropped 6; count of bases not matched to a gene: 5. The CDR3 DNA reads TGCAGTGCTAGCCTGACTAGCGGGGTGGATACGCAGTATTTT. Protein: CSASLTSGVDTQYF.

This clonotype was counted only a few times. The chain joins TRBV20-1 to TRBJ1-1; D gene uncertain. Per germline, CDR1 DFQATT and CDR2 SNEGSKA (reference sequence). The CDR3 extends over 14 amino acids. V lost 4 bases to trimming and J lost 6 bases, with 18 bases between them. CDR3 sequence (DNA): TGCAGTGCTACTGACCCCTCCTTTGGTGCTGAAGCTTTCTTT. Translated: CSATDPSFGAEAFF.

The genes are TRBV12-3 or TRBV12-4 and TRBJ2-3; tentative D call: TRBD2 (6 bases). The V and J ends lost 3 bases and 3 bases respectively, with 16 bases between them. The CDR3 sequence is 16 residues long. In DNA, the CDR3 is TGTGCCAGCAGTTTTGTGCGGGGAAGCGGAACAGATACGCAGTATTTT. Translated, it gives CASSFVRGSGTDTQYF.

Only a few counts were recorded for this clonotype. The V and J genes are TRBV3-1 and TRBJ1-2; tentatively, D is TRBD1 (6 bases). The CDR3 is 13 amino acids. V was shortened by 1 base and J by 8 bases, with 11 bases between the two germline ends. Germline V gene data show CDR1 as LGHDT and CDR2 as YNNKEL (reference sequence). The CDR3 loop reads CASSQGRGAGYTF. The CDR3 DNA is TGTGCCAGCAGCCAAGGGCGGGGGGCCGGCTACACCTTC. Filled out from reference TRBV3-1 and TRBJ1-2, the complete variable domain reads DTAVSQTPKYLVTQMGNDKSIKCEQNLGHDTMYWYKQDSKKFLKIMFSYNNKELIINETVPNRFSPKSPDKAHLNLHINSLELGDSAVYFCASSQGRGAGYTFGSGTRLTVV.

This clonotype turned up a few times. The chain combines TRBV7-8 with TRBJ2-2, with TRBD2 as a possible D gene (6 bases). V was trimmed by 5 bases and J by 7 bases, leaving 17 bases between them. Per germline, CDR1 SGHVS and CDR2 FQNEAQ. CDR3 size: 15 residues. Here the CDR3 DNA reads TGTGCCAGCAGCCCCACCCGGGGAGGATACGGGGAGCTGTTTTTT. It yields the protein CASSPTRGGYGELFF.

This clonotype was seen repeatedly, ten times or more. This chain joins TRBV20-1 and TRBJ2-7; no clear D. The ends were cut back, 1 base at V and 0 bases at J, with 10 bases in the middle. CDR3 length: 14 residues. Germline values: CDR1 DFQATT, CDR2 SNEGSKA (reference sequence). In DNA, the CDR3 is TGCAGTGCTAGAGTCCCGGGCGCCTCCTACGAGCAGTACTTC. This encodes CSARVPGASYEQYF.

The CDR3 region is CASSLVGQRSYEQYF. For the CDR3, the DNA is TGTGCCAGCAGCTTAGTAGGGCAGAGATCCTACGAGCAGTACTTC. The V and J genes are TRBV7-9 and TRBJ2-7, with D unclear. Trimming removed 1 base from V and 1 base from J, with 11 bases in between. CDR1 and CDR2 (germline): SEHNR, FQNEAQ (reference sequence). This CDR3 is built from 15 residues.

There are many counts of this clonotype. This chain uses TRBV5-1 with TRBJ1-1, with 9 bases matching TRBD1. Germline CDR1 reads SGHRS; CDR2 reads YFSETQ. This CDR3 has 19 amino acids. The J segment lost 0 bases and the V segment lost 4 bases, leaving 16 bases of the junction unmatched. CDR3 sequence reads: CASSQQKGQGNRMNTEAFF. The CDR3 DNA reads as TGCGCCAGCAGCCAACAAAAAGGACAGGGGAATAGGATGAACACTGAAGCTTTCTTT.

V is TRBV30 and J is TRBJ2-7; 8 bases are a match to TRBD1. Germline CDR1 GTSNPN, CDR2 SVGIG (reference sequence). CDR3 length: 13 amino acids. With 1 base clipped from V and 7 bases from J, the junction kept 6 bases outside the gene matches. The CDR3 nucleotides are TGTGCCTGGAGTGCCCAGGGGGCCGTAGAGCAGTACTTC. This codes for CAWSAQGAVEQYF.

The chain couples TRBV13 to TRBJ1-2; weak D call: TRBD1 (5 bases). Germline CDR1 PRHDT, CDR2 FYEKMQ (reference sequence). The V end lost 5 bases, the J end lost 8 bases, and 18 bases lay between the germline ends. The CDR3 length is 14 residues. CDR3 nucleotide sequence: TGTGCCAGCAGCCTTGGACGGGGCCTTATCGGCTACACCTTC. This sequence encodes CASSLGRGLIGYTF.

This clonotype came up a few times. The V and J genes are TRBV4-2 and TRBJ1-2, with unresolved D. V lost 1 base and J 4 bases, leaving 13 bases between the germline ends. The CDR3 totals 15 residues. From germline, CDR1 is LGHNA and CDR2 YNFKEQ. CDR3 in amino acids: CASSQAVRVSYGYTF. In DNA, the CDR3 is TGTGCCAGCAGCCAAGCGGTGAGGGTCAGCTATGGCTACACCTTC.

The rearrangement joins TRBV5-5 to TRBJ2-7; 9 nucleotides align to TRBD1. Looked up from germline, CDR1 is SGHKS and CDR2 is YYEKEE (reference sequence). The length of the CDR3 is 14 residues. J gave up 3 bases and V 3 bases, and 4 bases lay outside the gene matches. CDR3 in amino acids: CASSWGTGNYEQYF. CDR3 in DNA: TGTGCCAGCAGCTGGGGGACAGGGAACTACGAGCAGTACTTC.

This clonotype was observed at least ten times. The chain has TRBV10-3 and TRBJ2-1; D assignment may be TRBD1 or TRBD2 (6 bases each). The CDR3 sequence is 15 residues long. Looked up from germline, CDR1 is ENHRY and CDR2 is SYGVKD. Trimming removed 4 bases at V and 2 bases at J, with 12 bases between. CDR3 amino acids: CAISGGGLTYNEQFF. The CDR3 region has the DNA TGTGCCATCAGTGGTGGGGGGCTGACCTACAATGAGCAGTTCTTC.

A few counts support this clonotype. The chain is built from TRBV3-1 and TRBJ1-2; 7 nucleotides agree with TRBD1. CDR1 and CDR2 from the germline V gene are LGHDT and YNNKEL (reference sequence). The CDR3 length is 14 residues. With 3 bases clipped from V and 7 bases from J, the junction kept 8 bases outside the gene matches. The CDR3 sequence is CASSQETGRSGYTF. The CDR3 DNA reads as TGTGCCAGCAGCCAGGAGACAGGGCGGAGTGGCTACACCTTC. Full variable domain (rest looked up from reference TRBV3-1 and TRBJ1-2): DTAVSQTPKYLVTQMGNDKSIKCEQNLGHDTMYWYKQDSKKFLKIMFSYNNKELIINETVPNRFSPKSPDKAHLNLHINSLELGDSAVYFCASSQETGRSGYTFGSGTRLTVV.

This clonotype was recorded at least ten times. This chain connects TRBV12-3 or TRBV12-4 to TRBJ2-3, with D perhaps matching TRBD2 (6 bases). This CDR3 has 15 residues. V shed 3 bases and J shed 2 bases, with 12 bases lying between them. This CDR3 is CASSFRGTNTDTQYF. CDR3 DNA sequence: TGTGCCAGCAGTTTCCGGGGGACGAACACAGATACGCAGTATTTT.

The rearrangement links TRBV12-3 or TRBV12-4 to TRBJ2-1; the match to TRBD2 covers 8 bases. J lost 5 bases, V lost 3 bases, and 12 bases had no gene match. The CDR3 has 17 residues. The CDR3 sequence: CASSFPTGGAIHNEQFF. Written as DNA, the CDR3 is TGTGCCAGCAGTTTTCCGACCGGGGGGGCGATCCACAATGAGCAGTTCTTC.

The J gene is TRBJ1-6, the V gene TRBV5-1; D is undetermined. The CDR3 has 17 amino acids. V was shortened by 2 bases and J by 0 bases, with 12 bases between the two germline ends. Germline CDR1 reads SGHRS; CDR2 reads YFSETQ. CDR3 in amino acids: CASSFEAQSSYNSPLHF. CDR3 in DNA: TGCGCCAGCAGCTTTGAAGCCCAGAGCTCCTATAATTCACCCCTCCACTTT.

The chain links TRBV10-1 to TRBJ2-3; 12 bases align to TRBD2. The V and J ends lost 2 bases and 1 base, in that order; junction bases with no gene match: 1. Per the germline V gene, CDR1 is WNHNN and CDR2 is SYGVQD (reference sequence). This CDR3 has 16 residues. CDR3 nucleotide sequence: TGCGCCAGCAGTGAGACTAGCGGGGGGCGCACAGATACGCAGTATTTT. Encoded protein: CASSETSGGRTDTQYF.